The clone carrying this T cell receptor beta chain was counted at least ten times. Its target is unknown. The diagnosis was founded upon clinical symptoms, serum thyroxine, TRAb, thyroid ultrasound and orbital computed tomography. The data derive from a study of Graves' ophthalmopathy and Graves' hyperthyroidism. The study's findings and limits: Most expanded clonotypes in thyroid above 0.001 frequency also showed up in blood.

TCR beta CDR3 amplification used RNA transcripts. HTBI primers primed a first-round RT-PCR, and a second-round multiplex PCR followed. TCRdb analysed the multiplex PCR reads with MiXCR anew, one entry per CDR3 protein. The data show about 700,000 distinct CDR3 sequences, with just over 40% seen just once and more than 2.5% held by the top ten. The origin of this receptor is an adult man with Graves' ophthalmopathy. Sequenced input: peripheral blood.

The CDR3 DNA is TGTGCCAGTAGTATAGCGACAGGGTCGGTCTACGAGCAGTACTTC. Translated, it gives CASSIATGSVYEQYF. The genes are TRBV19 and TRBJ2-7; 7 bases fit TRBD1. This CDR3 contains 15 residues. V shed 1 base, J shed 3 bases, and the junction held 6 bases outside the gene matches. Germline CDR1 reads LNHDA; CDR2 reads SQIVND (reference sequence).